The next 18 T cell receptor beta chains were all read from a single sample in a study of a mutant IDH1 vaccine in newly diagnosed glioma. Produced via immunoSEQ multiplex PCR; TCRdb's table is partial and in-frame only. The sample lists approximately 76,000 clones, 75% to 95% occurring once. These receptors' antigens are unknown. Time point specified: week 5, during vaccination. The vaccine gave 300 ug of a 20-mer mutant IDH1 peptide subcutaneously per dose. The input for sequencing was PBMCs, taken from a glioma patient whose treatment included an IDH1 peptide vaccine. The receptors stem from a woman aged 45-65 years with glioma.

This chain links TRBV19 with TRBJ1-3; D not certain. Trimming shortened V by 0 bases and J by 0 bases, and 9 bases separated the two germline ends. The germline CDR1 and CDR2 sequences are LNHDA and SQIVND (reference sequence). The CDR3 extends over 16 amino acids. The CDR3 spells CASSIDLGRSGNTIYF. The CDR3 DNA is TGTGCCAGTAGTATAGATCTCGGACGCTCTGGAAACACCATATATTTT. Full variable domain (missing parts from reference TRBV19 and TRBJ1-3): DGGITQSPKYLFRKEGQNVTLSCEQNLNHDAMYWYRQDPGQGLRLIYYSQIVNDFQKGDIAEGYSVSREKKESFPLTVTSAQKNPTAFYLCASSIDLGRSGNTIYFGEGSWLTVV.

This clone was counted a single time. The gene calls are TRBV5-4 and TRBJ1-1; no firm D call. Trimming pared 0 bases from V and 6 bases from J, leaving 18 bases between. The CDR3 has 16 amino acids. The germline V gene encodes CDR1 SGHNT and CDR2 YYREEE (reference sequence). This chain's CDR3 is CASSLAGGNPIPEAFF. The DNA for the CDR3 is TGTGCCAGCAGCTTGGCAGGAGGTAATCCGATCCCTGAAGCTTTCTTT.

The chain couples TRBV27 to TRBJ2-1, with TRBD2 matching over 10 bases. V gave up 5 bases and J gave up 2 bases; unmatched junction bases: 3. The V gene's germline CDR1 is MNHEY and CDR2 SMNVEV (reference sequence). This CDR3 contains 15 residues. The CDR3 is CASSPLAGAYNEQFF. In DNA, the CDR3 is TGTGCCAGCAGTCCCCTAGCGGGAGCCTACAATGAGCAGTTCTTC.

The V call is TRBV6-5, the J call TRBJ1-1, with a possible D match to TRBD1 (5 bases). Germline lookup yields CDR1 MNHEY and CDR2 SVGAGI. This CDR3 comprises 13 residues. CDR3 amino acids: CAISGQGGTEAFF. CDR3 nucleotide sequence: TGTGCTATATCGGGGCAGGGAGGCACTGAAGCTTTCTTT.

The CDR3 loop reads CASVVTAYYNEQFF. The DNA of the CDR3 is TGTGCCAGCGTCGTTACAGCCTATTACAATGAGCAGTTCTTC. The chain carries TRBV6-1 and TRBJ2-1, with no clear D. Germline-derived CDR1 and CDR2 are MNHNS and SASEGT. CDR3 length: 14 amino acids. V was shortened by 8 bases and J by 4 bases, with 15 bases between the two germline ends.

The rearrangement joins TRBV10-1 to TRBJ2-5, with TRBD2 as a possible D gene (6 bases). V was shortened by 3 bases and J by 3 bases, with 8 bases between the two germline ends. Looked up from germline, CDR1 is WNHNN and CDR2 is SYGVQD (reference sequence). The CDR3 is 13 amino acids. The CDR3: CASSDPGEETQYF. The CDR3 DNA is TGCGCCAGCAGTGACCCGGGAGAAGAGACCCAGTACTTC.

J is TRBJ1-5 and V is TRBV19; a weak D match, TRBD1 (6 bases). Germline V gene sequence: CDR1 LNHDA, CDR2 SQIVND (reference sequence). Trimming removed 3 bases at V and 1 base at J, with 10 bases between. The CDR3 covers 15 residues. The chain's CDR3 is CASSIRGRSNQPQHF. CDR3 nucleotides: TGTGCCAGTAGTATCAGGGGACGAAGCAATCAGCCCCAGCATTTT.

The chain carries TRBV11-3 and TRBJ2-2; D not certain. Looked up from germline, CDR1 is SGHNT and CDR2 is YENEEA. This CDR3 region has 12 residues. Trimming took off 9 bases at V and 10 bases at J, with 15 bases between the two ends. Written as DNA, the CDR3 is TGTGCCAGGGAAGTGGGGTCGCTGGAGCTGTTTTTT. Protein sequence: CAREVGSLELFF.

The CDR3 spells CASSLWTGNTEAFF. In DNA, the CDR3 is TGTGCCAGCAGTTTATGGACGGGGAACACTGAAGCTTTCTTT. The genes are TRBV28 and TRBJ1-1; D gene ambiguous. Trimming took off 0 bases at V and 1 base at J, with 6 bases between the two ends. The CDR3 sequence is 14 residues long. Germline CDR1 and CDR2: MDHEN and SYDVKM.

The chain couples TRBV27 to TRBJ2-7; 13 bases are a match to TRBD2. J lost 6 bases, V lost 6 bases, and 5 bases had no gene match. The CDR3 runs 14 residues. CDR1 is MNHEY and CDR2 is SMNVEV in the germline V gene (reference sequence). The CDR3 here is CASRRTSGSVEQYF. CDR3 sequence (DNA): TGTGCCAGCAGGAGGACTAGCGGGAGTGTCGAGCAGTACTTC.

This sequence joins TRBV19 and TRBJ2-2, with a tentative D call TRBD2 (6 bases). Germline CDR1 LNHDA, CDR2 SQIVND (reference sequence). The length of the CDR3 is 15 residues. Trimming cost V 9 bases and J 2 bases, with 16 bases left between them. CDR3 protein: CASASGTLNTGELFF. In DNA form, the CDR3 reads TGTGCCAGCGCCTCCGGGACTTTAAACACCGGGGAGCTGTTTTTT.

This clone was counted once. The V and J genes are TRBV11-2 and TRBJ1-3, with 8 positions matching TRBD1. The V gene end was trimmed by 1 base and the J gene end by 0 bases; junction bases not matched to a gene: 5. Germline V gives CDR1 SGHAT, CDR2 FQNNGV. The CDR3 sequence is 17 residues long. This chain's CDR3 is CASSLVGQASSGNTIYF. CDR3 sequence (DNA): TGTGCCAGCAGCTTAGTGGGACAGGCTAGCTCTGGAAACACCATATATTTT. The full variable domain, with the rest looked up from reference TRBV11-2 and TRBJ1-3, is EAGVAQSPRYKIIEKRQSVAFWCNPISGHATLYWYQQILGQGPKLLIQFQNNGVVDDSQLPKDRFSAERLKGVDSTLKIQPAKLEDSAVYLCASSLVGQASSGNTIYFGEGSWLTVV.

The genes are TRBV28 and TRBJ2-2; D is unresolved. This CDR3 is built from 11 residues. The ends were cut back, 4 bases at V and 8 bases at J, with 5 bases in the middle. Germline V gives CDR1 MDHEN, CDR2 SYDVKM. This CDR3 reads CASSWGGELFF. The CDR3 nucleotides are TGTGCCAGCAGTTGGGGTGGGGAGCTGTTTTTT.

The CDR3 is CASSIVPGLNTEAFF. DNA of the CDR3: TGTGCCAGTAGTATAGTACCTGGATTGAACACTGAAGCTTTCTTT. The gene calls are TRBV19 and TRBJ1-1; D ambiguous. This CDR3 contains 15 residues. The V end lost 1 base, the J end lost 0 bases, and 9 bases lay between the germline ends. Looked up from germline, CDR1 is LNHDA and CDR2 is SQIVND (reference sequence).

This clone was seen a few times. The J gene is TRBJ1-1, the V gene TRBV6-5; D is undetermined. V shed 2 bases and J shed 0 bases, with 7 bases lying between them. The CDR3 totals 14 residues. Germline CDR1 MNHEY, CDR2 SVGAGI. The CDR3 region is CASSYQQLNTEAFF. Written as DNA, the CDR3 is TGTGCCAGCAGTTACCAACAGCTGAACACTGAAGCTTTCTTT.

The chain couples TRBV5-1 to TRBJ2-1; 10 bases line up with TRBD2. Trimming took 4 bases from V and 9 from J; bases not matched to a gene: 7. The CDR3 contains 14 residues. In germline, CDR1 is SGHRS, CDR2 YFSETQ. The CDR3 DNA sequence: TGCGCCAGCAGCCCAGGACTAGCGGAGGGTGAGCAGTTCTTC. Its protein product is CASSPGLAEGEQFF.

The chain employs TRBV9 and TRBJ2-3; 8 positions agree with TRBD2. V lost 5 bases and J lost 3; bases outside the gene matches: 2. There are 13 residues in the CDR3. CDR1 and CDR2 (germline): SGDLS, YYNGEE. The CDR3 here is CASRGGGTDTQYF. CDR3 DNA sequence: TGTGCCAGCAGGGGCGGGGGGACAGATACGCAGTATTTT.

The chain recombines TRBV9 with TRBJ2-5; D uncertain. The V end was cut by 1 base, the J end by 4 bases, with 11 bases between. Looked up from germline, CDR1 is SGDLS and CDR2 is YYNGEE. There are 14 residues in the CDR3. CDR3 in amino acids: CASSVNPGSETQYF. The CDR3 DNA reads as TGTGCCAGCAGCGTAAATCCAGGTTCAGAGACCCAGTACTTC.